A single sample gave rise to the 17 T cell receptor beta chains below, sequenced in a study of blood T cells in healthy people across ages. With a J-beta primer mix and a sample-barcoded 5' primer, a second PCR ran 7 to 11 cycles. TCRdb reanalysed the 5' RACE reads using MiXCR and keeps one entry per CDR3 protein. Among about 940,000 distinct CDR3 sequences listed, about 48% were seen once. The material sequenced was blood. The receptors shown here come from a man aged 30 to 39 in good health.

This clonotype came up many times. The rearrangement links TRBV29-1 to TRBJ2-7; TRBD1 matches 7 bases. There are 13 residues in the CDR3. Looked up from germline, CDR1 is SQVTM and CDR2 is ANQGSEA. The trim removed 7 bases at V and 4 bases at J, leaving 10 bases unmatched. The CDR3 bases are TGCAGCGCTTTGACAGGGAGTACGTACGAGCAGTACTTC. Translating gives CSALTGSTYEQYF.

This sequence joins TRBV20-1 and TRBJ1-4; D might be TRBD1 (5 bases). This CDR3 spans 14 amino acids. Germline loops: CDR1 DFQATT, CDR2 SNEGSKA (reference sequence). Trimming pared 0 bases from V and 7 bases from J, leaving 12 bases between. The CDR3 DNA follows: TGCAGTGCTAGAGAACAGGCTGTGCTTGAAAAACTGTTTTTT. It encodes CSAREQAVLEKLFF.

As DNA, the CDR3 is TGTGCCAGCAGCCCAAAAACATTCCGAATGAGGTACAATGAGCAGTTCTTC. It yields the protein CASSPKTFRMRYNEQFF. V is TRBV3-1 and J is TRBJ2-1; D unclear. CDR3 length equals 17 residues. Germline values: CDR1 LGHDT, CDR2 YNNKEL (reference sequence). Trimming left V 4 bases short and J 4 bases short, with 20 bases between.

The chain couples TRBV12-3 or TRBV12-4 to TRBJ2-3; the D gene is possibly TRBD2 (5 bases). The CDR3 totals 18 residues. V shed 5 bases and J shed 1 base, with 22 bases lying between them. CDR3 nucleotides: TGTGCCAGCAGTACTAGAGGCGCGGCCGGGGATGGCACAGATACGCAGTATTTT. This gives the protein CASSTRGAAGDGTDTQYF.

This clonotype was counted between two and nine times. The chain carries TRBV7-2 and TRBJ2-3, with D uncertain. This CDR3 is built from 14 residues. Deletions cut 7 bases from V and 2 bases from J, with 13 bases between. Germline values: CDR1 SGHTA, CDR2 FQGNSA. The CDR3 protein is CASTPILPTDTQYF. CDR3 bases: TGTGCCAGCACCCCGATCCTCCCCACAGATACGCAGTATTTT.

This chain connects TRBV6-5 to TRBJ2-7, with D tentatively TRBD1 (7 bases). V dropped 8 bases and J dropped 5 bases, with 16 bases sitting between them. There are 13 residues in the CDR3. From germline, CDR1 is MNHEY and CDR2 SVGAGI. The CDR3 protein is CASGAGGRNEQYF. CDR3 nucleotides: TGTGCCAGCGGAGCAGGGGGGCGCAACGAGCAGTACTTC.

The chain uses TRBV5-1 and TRBJ2-3; maybe TRBD2 (6 bases). The germline V and J ends were trimmed by 0 bases and 6 bases, with 11 bases remaining between them. CDR3 length equals 14 residues. Germline loops: CDR1 SGHRS, CDR2 YFSETQ. The CDR3 protein is CASSLGRGMDTQYF. DNA of the CDR3: TGCGCCAGCAGCTTGGGTCGGGGGATGGATACGCAGTATTTT.

The chain is built from TRBV7-9 and TRBJ1-5, with 9 bases that match TRBD1. Germline CDR1 is SEHNR and CDR2 is FQNEAQ (reference sequence). V gave up 5 bases and J gave up 10 bases; unmatched junction bases: 6. The CDR3 is made up of 13 amino acids. The chain's CDR3 is CASSPGTGKPQHF. CDR3 DNA sequence: TGTGCCAGCAGCCCCGGGACAGGGAAACCCCAGCATTTT.

The chain uses TRBV20-1 and TRBJ2-3; TRBD2 matches at 9 bases. Trimming at V came to 3 bases and at J to 5 bases, leaving 12 bases not matched to a gene. CDR1 and CDR2 from the germline V gene are DFQATT and SNEGSKA (reference sequence). The CDR3 is made up of 16 amino acids. The CDR3 loop reads CSASSIQRGVLDTQYF. For the CDR3, the DNA is TGCAGTGCTAGCTCCATCCAGCGGGGGGTTCTAGATACGCAGTATTTT.

V is TRBV7-9 and J is TRBJ2-3, with 10 bases lining up with TRBD1. The CDR3 contains 15 residues. Germline loops: CDR1 SEHNR, CDR2 FQNEAQ (reference sequence). Trimming cost V 5 bases and J 4 bases; bases outside gene matches: 6. The CDR3 sequence: CASSPGTGAADTQYF. For the CDR3, the DNA is TGTGCCAGCAGCCCCGGGACAGGGGCCGCAGATACGCAGTATTTT.

This chain uses TRBV11-2 with TRBJ1-1; perhaps TRBD1 as D (5 bases). The germline V gene has CDR1 SGHAT and CDR2 FQNNGV. V was trimmed by 5 bases and J by 5 bases, leaving 15 bases between them. This CDR3 is built from 14 residues. CDR3 loop: CASSPRAGRTEAFF. DNA for the CDR3: TGTGCCAGCAGCCCGAGGGCAGGGCGGACTGAAGCTTTCTTT. The full variable domain, rest sourced from reference TRBV11-2 and TRBJ1-1, is EAGVAQSPRYKIIEKRQSVAFWCNPISGHATLYWYQQILGQGPKLLIQFQNNGVVDDSQLPKDRFSAERLKGVDSTLKIQPAKLEDSAVYLCASSPRAGRTEAFFGQGTRLTVV.

This chain joins TRBV7-3 and TRBJ2-2, with D tentatively TRBD2 (6 bases). The V and J ends lost 5 bases and 4 bases respectively, with 17 bases between them. The CDR3 has 16 amino acids. Per germline, CDR1 SGHTA and CDR2 FQGTGA. The DNA for the CDR3 is TGTGCCAGCAGCCCGCCCTTACCGCGGGGCACCGGGGAGCTGTTTTTT. Translation gives CASSPPLPRGTGELFF.

The chain carries TRBV20-1 and TRBJ1-2, with TRBD1 matching 8 bases. This CDR3 spans 14 amino acids. V dropped 2 bases and J dropped 5; count of bases not matched to a gene: 7. Germline values: CDR1 DFQATT, CDR2 SNEGSKA (reference sequence). The CDR3 loop is CSARRSGGAYGYTF. The CDR3 DNA is TGCAGTGCTAGACGGTCAGGGGGCGCTTATGGCTACACCTTC.

The chain uses TRBV3-1 and TRBJ2-5; D might be TRBD1 or TRBD2, each matching 5 bases. With the DNA end fitting TRBJ2-7 better, the J assignment may be wrong. The CDR3 extends over 15 amino acids. From germline, CDR1 is LGHDT and CDR2 YNNKEL (reference sequence). The CDR3 loop reads CASSQVGDGRYEQYF. In DNA, the CDR3 is TGTGCCAGCAGCCAAGTTGGGGACGGACGCTACGAGCAGTACTTC.

This clonotype was seen more than once but under ten times. The V gene is TRBV28, the J gene TRBJ2-3; possibly TRBD2 for D (5 bases). The germline V gene encodes CDR1 MDHEN and CDR2 SYDVKM. Trimming shortened V by 4 bases and J by 2 bases, and 10 bases separated the two germline ends. The CDR3 is 14 amino acids. The CDR3 coding sequence is TGTGCCAGCAGTTCCCAGCGGAACACAGATACGCAGTATTTT. It encodes CASSSQRNTDTQYF.

Regarding this clonotype: One junction end does not reproduce the germline sequence, and a read error may be involved. V usage is TRBV27 and J usage is TRBJ2-7; D remains unclear. Germline assignment: CDR1 MNHEY and CDR2 SMNVEV (reference sequence). This CDR3 region has 13 residues. The chain's CDR3 is CASSLYGPYEQYF. CDR3 sequence (DNA): TGTGCCAGCAGCTTATACGGCCCCTACGAGCAGTACTTC.

This clonotype was counted between two and nine times. The J gene is TRBJ2-4, the V gene TRBV11-2; 9 bases line up with TRBD1. CDR1 and CDR2 (germline): SGHAT, FQNNGV. The junction had 8 bases not matched to a gene; V was cut back by 1 base and J by 13 bases. The CDR3 runs 14 residues. CDR3 in amino acids: CASSLVWTGEDQYF. The CDR3 DNA reads as TGTGCCAGCAGCTTAGTGTGGACAGGGGAGGACCAGTACTTC.